A single sample is the source of the 23 T cell receptor beta chains below, sequenced in a study of blood T cell repertoires in COVID-19. Some clones are missing from TCRdb's copy, which holds only in-frame ones; the method was immunoSEQ multiplex PCR. This table has some 190,000 clones, approximately 90% appearing once. Source material: peripheral blood. These receptors were obtained from a woman in her thirties or forties who had recovered from COVID-19.

The rearrangement joins TRBV19 to TRBJ1-5, with TRBD1 as a possible D gene (6 bases). The germline V gene has CDR1 LNHDA and CDR2 SQIVND (reference sequence). The CDR3 is 17 amino acids. V was trimmed by 10 bases and J by 4 bases, leaving 26 bases between them. For the CDR3, the DNA is TGTGCCACGCGGTCCGGGACACACGATACAAATAATCAGCCCCAGCATTTT. The encoded protein is CATRSGTHDTNNQPQHF.

This clone occurred a few times. This chain uses TRBV5-1 with TRBJ1-3, with 7 bases that match TRBD1. Germline trimming cut 6 bases from V and 5 bases from J; bases unmatched to any gene: 8. The CDR3 length is 14 residues. The germline CDR1 and CDR2 sequences are SGHRS and YFSETQ. The CDR3 DNA is TGCGCCAGCATCCATACAGGGGAAAGAAACACCATATATTTT. Translated, it gives CASIHTGERNTIYF. The full variable domain, completed using reference TRBV5-1 and TRBJ1-3, is KAGVTQTPRYLIKTRGQQVTLSCSPISGHRSVSWYQQTPGQGLQFLFEYFSETQRNKGNFPGRFSGRQFSNSRSEMNVSTLELGDSALYLCASIHTGERNTIYFGEGSWLTVV.

The gene calls are TRBV5-4 and TRBJ2-3; no reliable D call. CDR1 is SGHNT, CDR2 YYREEE, per germline (reference sequence). This CDR3 is 12 amino acids long. Trimming cost V 2 bases and J 3 bases, with 4 bases left between them. As DNA, the CDR3 is TGTGCCAGCAGCTTCCTGACAGATACGCAGTATTTT. This codes for CASSFLTDTQYF. The full variable domain, in which reference TRBV5-4 and TRBJ2-3 provide the parts outside the CDR3, is ETGVTQSPTHLIKTRGQQVTLRCSSQSGHNTVSWYQQALGQGPQFIFQYYREEENGRGNFPPRFSGLQFPNYSSELNVNALELDDSALYLCASSFLTDTQYFGPGTRLTVL.

The rearrangement joins TRBV29-1 to TRBJ1-4, with 10 bases fitting TRBD1. The CDR3 consists of 13 residues. Germline-derived CDR1 and CDR2 are SQVTM and ANQGSEA. V lost 7 bases and J lost 8; bases outside the gene matches: 7. The CDR3 nucleotides are TGCAGCGCCGGAGGGACAGGGGAAGAAAAACTGTTTTTT. It encodes CSAGGTGEEKLFF.

This chain connects TRBV19 to TRBJ1-5, with 9 bases matching TRBD1. V shed 6 bases, J shed 0 bases, and the junction held 9 bases outside the gene matches. CDR3 length: 17 residues. Germline CDR1 reads LNHDA; CDR2 reads SQIVND (reference sequence). As DNA, the CDR3 is TGTGCCAGTAGAAACCGGGACAGGGACTATAGCAATCAGCCCCAGCATTTT. It encodes CASRNRDRDYSNQPQHF.

This sequence joins TRBV4-2 and TRBJ2-5, with 8 nucleotides matching TRBD1. Per germline, CDR1 LGHNA and CDR2 YNFKEQ. The CDR3 length is 15 residues. J lost 4 bases, V lost 1 base, and 5 bases had no gene match. Here the CDR3 DNA reads TGTGCCAGCAGCCAAGGTCCAGGGGGCCGAGAGACCCAGTACTTC. It translates to CASSQGPGGRETQYF.

The chain recombines TRBV7-8 with TRBJ2-7; 9 bases match TRBD1. V was pared by 4 bases and J by 2 bases, with 3 bases of the junction left unmatched. This CDR3 is 14 amino acids long. CDR1 and CDR2 (germline): SGHVS, FQNEAQ. The CDR3 loop reads CASSSTGGPYEQYF. The CDR3 DNA reads TGTGCCAGCAGCTCCACAGGGGGCCCCTACGAGCAGTACTTC.

The CDR3 region has the DNA TGTGCCAGCAGCGCGGACAGGGGGAGGGACGAGCAGTACTTC. It encodes CASSADRGRDEQYF. The V and J genes are TRBV6-5 and TRBJ2-7, with 10 bases that match TRBD1. Germline-derived CDR1 and CDR2 are MNHEY and SVGAGI. V was pared by 6 bases and J by 5 bases, with 7 bases of the junction left unmatched. The CDR3 is 14 amino acids.

The chain has TRBV5-1 and TRBJ1-4, with 9 bases matching TRBD1. There are 19 residues in the CDR3. J gave up 0 bases and V 0 bases, and 9 bases lay outside the gene matches. Germline CDR1 and CDR2: SGHRS and YFSETQ. The CDR3 region is CASSLAGTGSRATNEKLFF. CDR3 DNA sequence: TGCGCCAGCAGCTTGGCCGGGACAGGGTCCCGTGCAACTAATGAAAAACTGTTTTTT. Looking up the rest from reference TRBV5-1 and TRBJ1-4 gives the full variable domain: KAGVTQTPRYLIKTRGQQVTLSCSPISGHRSVSWYQQTPGQGLQFLFEYFSETQRNKGNFPGRFSGRQFSNSRSEMNVSTLELGDSALYLCASSLAGTGSRATNEKLFFGSGTQLSVL.

This chain joins TRBV6-6 and TRBJ1-5; the match to TRBD1 covers 7 bases. V gave up 6 bases and J gave up 4 bases; unmatched junction bases: 6. Germline V gene sequence: CDR1 MNHNY, CDR2 SVGAGI (reference sequence). The length of the CDR3 is 14 residues. CDR3 sequence: CASSQTGLNQPQHF. The CDR3 DNA reads TGTGCCAGCAGCCAGACAGGGCTGAATCAGCCCCAGCATTTT.

The gene calls are TRBV5-1 and TRBJ1-4; D is unclear. This CDR3 is built from 13 residues. Germline assignment: CDR1 SGHRS and CDR2 YFSETQ. The germline V and J ends were trimmed by 2 bases and 8 bases, with 10 bases remaining between them. The DNA for the CDR3 is TGCGCCAGCAGCTTTCCAGAGGGCGAAAAACTGTTTTTT. Translating gives CASSFPEGEKLFF.

The sample holds one count of this clone. The chain links TRBV27 to TRBJ1-2; no definite D call. Trimming stripped 1 base from V and 4 bases from J, with 7 bases between. The CDR3 totals 13 residues. Germline values: CDR1 MNHEY, CDR2 SMNVEV (reference sequence). CDR3 residues: CASSLLAGYGYTF. The CDR3 DNA follows: TGTGCCAGCAGTTTATTAGCTGGCTATGGCTACACCTTC.

The chain carries TRBV5-1 and TRBJ2-5, with D perhaps matching TRBD2 (5 bases). This CDR3 region has 16 residues. Trimming stripped 0 bases from V and 2 bases from J, with 14 bases between. The germline CDR1 and CDR2 sequences are SGHRS and YFSETQ. The CDR3 sequence is CASSLDYGVGQETQYF. CDR3 in DNA: TGCGCCAGCAGCTTGGATTACGGGGTGGGTCAAGAGACCCAGTACTTC. Full variable domain (rest looked up from reference TRBV5-1 and TRBJ2-5): KAGVTQTPRYLIKTRGQQVTLSCSPISGHRSVSWYQQTPGQGLQFLFEYFSETQRNKGNFPGRFSGRQFSNSRSEMNVSTLELGDSALYLCASSLDYGVGQETQYFGPGTRLLVL.

This clone was seen only a few times. The chain uses TRBV19 and TRBJ2-1, with 7 bases identical to TRBD1. The V gene's germline CDR1 is LNHDA and CDR2 SQIVND (reference sequence). The CDR3 totals 14 residues. Losses at the gene ends were 6 bases for V and 5 bases for J; bases not matched to a gene: 7. CDR3 region: CASRPQGVDNEQFF. The CDR3 coding sequence is TGTGCCAGTAGACCGCAGGGGGTCGACAATGAGCAGTTCTTC.

The CDR3, as DNA: TGTGCCACCAGTGATTTGGGGGGGGCCGTCGGGAGGCCCACCGGGGAGCTGTTTTTT. It encodes CATSDLGGAVGRPTGELFF. The chain is built from TRBV24-1 and TRBJ2-2, with D possibly being TRBD2 (7 bases). Trimming cost V 0 bases and J 4 bases, with 20 bases left between them. CDR1 KGHDR and CDR2 SFDVKD come from the germline V gene. CDR3 length: 19 residues.

This chain connects TRBV2 to TRBJ1-4, with TRBD1 matching over 7 bases. CDR1 SNHLY and CDR2 FYNNEI come from the germline V gene. CDR3 size: 15 residues. After removal of 4 bases from V and 7 bases from J, the junction contained 9 bases not matched to a gene. The CDR3 DNA reads TGTGCCAGCAGTGGACAGGGTAATTTTGGTGAAAAACTGTTTTTT. Protein: CASSGQGNFGEKLFF.

The chain recombines TRBV15 with TRBJ2-1; D gene uncertain. Trimming stripped 1 base from V and 8 bases from J, with 9 bases between. CDR3 length equals 13 residues. Germline values: CDR1 LNHNV, CDR2 YYDKDF (reference sequence). CDR3 region: CATSRVETDEQFF. The CDR3 DNA sequence: TGTGCCACCAGCAGAGTTGAAACGGATGAGCAGTTCTTC.

A word on this clone: One end of the junction is discordant with germline, which a read error may explain. The chain recombines TRBV24-1 with TRBJ1-1; TRBD1 matches at 7 bases. There are 13 residues in the CDR3. The germline gives CDR1 KGHDR, CDR2 SFDVKD. The CDR3 region has the DNA TGTGCCACCAGTGACCTAAGACAGGGTATTTACCATTTT. It specifies CATSDLRQGIYHF.

The rearrangement links TRBV13 to TRBJ2-1; 13 nucleotides line up with TRBD2. This CDR3 is 16 amino acids long. V lost 5 bases and J lost 4; bases outside the gene matches: 5. The germline CDR1 and CDR2 sequences are PRHDT and FYEKMQ (reference sequence). CDR3 DNA: TGTGCCAGCAGCGCACTAGCGGGAGGGTCATACAATGAGCAGTTCTTC. As protein: CASSALAGGSYNEQFF.

The V call is TRBV7-9, the J call TRBJ2-5; 7 nucleotides align to TRBD2. Germline CDR1 is SEHNR and CDR2 is FQNEAQ (reference sequence). The length of the CDR3 is 15 residues. J gave up 0 bases and V 5 bases, and 6 bases lay outside the gene matches. The CDR3 region is CASSPALADQETQYF. Written as DNA, the CDR3 is TGTGCCAGCAGCCCGGCCCTAGCGGACCAAGAGACCCAGTACTTC.

V and J are TRBV28 and TRBJ2-7, with TRBD2 matching 7 bases. The CDR3 is 14 amino acids. Unmatched junction bases numbered 3, after V lost 4 bases and J lost 0 bases. Germline-derived CDR1 and CDR2 are MDHEN and SYDVKM. For the CDR3, the DNA is TGTGCCAGCAGTTACGGCGGGAGCTCCTACGAGCAGTACTTC. Translated: CASSYGGSSYEQYF.

CDR3 nucleotides: TGTGCCAGCAGTTTCACGGGGGGATACAATGAGCAGTTCTTC. It codes for CASSFTGGYNEQFF. The V gene is TRBV9, the J gene TRBJ2-1; TRBD2 matches 7 bases. With 5 bases clipped from V and 4 bases from J, the junction kept 6 bases outside the gene matches. Germline CDR1 SGDLS, CDR2 YYNGEE. This CDR3 contains 14 residues.

The chain uses TRBV6-5 and TRBJ2-5; the match to TRBD1 covers 11 bases. This CDR3 has 15 residues. CDR1 is MNHEY and CDR2 is SVGAGI in the germline V gene. Trimming cost V 1 base and J 5 bases; bases outside gene matches: 3. CDR3 in DNA: TGTGCCAGCAGTTACTGGGGGACAGGGGGGGAGACCCAGTACTTC. As protein: CASSYWGTGGETQYF.